This T cell receptor beta chain originates from a study of T cell responses to AZD1222 COVID-19 vaccine. Overall study findings and caveats: Dominant CD4 TCR responses targeted spike regions 160-218 and 743-854. White British donors predominated, females outnumbered males, and clonal diversity was possibly underestimated.

The assay was immunoSEQ multiplex PCR, and TCRdb's table has in-frame clones only and misses some. The data hold around 76,000 clones, with about four fifths observed a single time. This clone has a handful of counts. Its antigen is not identified. V lost 6 bases to trimming and J lost 3 bases, with 10 bases between them. Looked up from germline, CDR1 is MNHNY and CDR2 is SVGAGI (reference sequence). This CDR3 is 13 amino acids long. V is TRBV6-6 and J is TRBJ2-3, with D possibly TRBD2 on 5 matching bases. This receptor was taken from an adult in good health. Sequencing used peripheral blood, obtained on day 0 of AZD1222 vaccination. CDR3: CASSPPGTDTQYF. CDR3 nucleotide sequence: TGTGCCAGCAGCCCCCCGGGGACAGATACGCAGTATTTT.